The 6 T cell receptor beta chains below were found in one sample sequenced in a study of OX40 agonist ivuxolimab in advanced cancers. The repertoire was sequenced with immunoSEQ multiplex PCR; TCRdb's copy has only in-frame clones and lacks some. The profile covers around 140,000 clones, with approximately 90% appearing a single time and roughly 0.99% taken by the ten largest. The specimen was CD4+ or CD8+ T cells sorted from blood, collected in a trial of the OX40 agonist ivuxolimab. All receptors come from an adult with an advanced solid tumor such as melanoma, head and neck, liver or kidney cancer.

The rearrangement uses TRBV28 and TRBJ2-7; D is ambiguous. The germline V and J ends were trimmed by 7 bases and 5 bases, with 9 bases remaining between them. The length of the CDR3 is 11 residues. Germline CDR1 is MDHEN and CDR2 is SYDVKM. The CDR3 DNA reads TGTGCCAGCAACTCGGTGGACGAGCAGTACTTC. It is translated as CASNSVDEQYF.

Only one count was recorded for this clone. The CDR3 loop reads CASSPRANEKLFF. The CDR3 DNA is TGTGCCAGCAGCCCCCGGGCTAATGAAAAACTGTTTTTT. The J gene is TRBJ1-4, the V gene TRBV7-6; no definite D call. Per the germline V gene, CDR1 is SGHVS and CDR2 is FNYEAQ. V lost 5 bases and J lost 3, with 7 bases in between. The CDR3 consists of 13 residues.

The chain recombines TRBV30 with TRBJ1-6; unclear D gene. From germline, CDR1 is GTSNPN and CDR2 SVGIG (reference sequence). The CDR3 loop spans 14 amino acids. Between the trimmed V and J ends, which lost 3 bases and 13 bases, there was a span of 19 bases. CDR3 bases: TGTGCCTGGAGCTCTCCCCCCCAAATTCACCCCCTCCACTTT. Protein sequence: CAWSSPPQIHPLHF.

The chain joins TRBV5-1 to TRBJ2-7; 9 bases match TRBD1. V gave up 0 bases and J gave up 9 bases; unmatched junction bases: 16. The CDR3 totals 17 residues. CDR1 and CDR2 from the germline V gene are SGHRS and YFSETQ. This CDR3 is CASSLAVGPGQGGWQYF. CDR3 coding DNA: TGCGCCAGCAGCTTGGCCGTAGGACCGGGACAGGGCGGATGGCAGTACTTC.

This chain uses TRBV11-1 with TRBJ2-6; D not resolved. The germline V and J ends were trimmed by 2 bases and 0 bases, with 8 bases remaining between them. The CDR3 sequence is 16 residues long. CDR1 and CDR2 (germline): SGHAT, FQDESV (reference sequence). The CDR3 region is CASSLSWSSGANVLTF. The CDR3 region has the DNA TGTGCCAGCAGCTTATCATGGAGCTCTGGGGCCAACGTCCTGACTTTC.

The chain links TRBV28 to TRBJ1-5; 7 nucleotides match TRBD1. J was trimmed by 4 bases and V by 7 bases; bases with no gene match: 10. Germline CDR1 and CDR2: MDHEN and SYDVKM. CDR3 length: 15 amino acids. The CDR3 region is CASTDRDSVNQPQHF. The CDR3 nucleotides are TGTGCCAGCACCGACCGGGACAGTGTAAATCAGCCCCAGCATTTT.